These 18 T cell receptor beta chains share one sample of origin, sequenced in a study of blood T cell repertoires in COVID-19 (TCRdb year 2020). Library creation used the immunoSEQ multiplex PCR assay. The table was pulled from immuneACCESS by TCRdb, which kept in-frame rearrangements only. Such tables lose some clones; where checked, under half of the loss comes from unresolved V genes, and the rest has no known cause. For this sample there are more than 250,000 clones; more than 70% appear just once. The ten largest make up 0.95% to 1.5% of the sample. Material for sequencing was peripheral blood. These TCRs come from a woman aged 45 to 65 with acute or convalescent COVID-19.

The chain is built from TRBV3-1 (or the pseudogene TRBV3-2) and TRBJ1-2; D remains ambiguous. Deletions cut 4 bases from V and 6 bases from J, with 15 bases between. This CDR3 has 14 residues. Per the germline V gene, CDR1 is LGHDT and CDR2 is YNNKEL (reference sequence). The CDR3 DNA sequence: TGTGCCAGCAGCCCGTTCCGGGATGGCGATGGCTACACCTTC. Amino acids: CASSPFRDGDGYTF.

The V gene is TRBV27, the J gene TRBJ1-5; D gene unclear. Germline CDR1 reads MNHEY; CDR2 reads SMNVEV (reference sequence). Deletions cut 5 bases from V and 4 bases from J, with 6 bases between. This CDR3 is 12 amino acids long. This chain's CDR3 is CASSNANQPQHF. DNA of the CDR3: TGTGCCAGCAGTAACGCGAATCAGCCCCAGCATTTT.

This chain links TRBV7-3 with TRBJ2-2, with a tentative D call TRBD2 (5 bases). V was cut by 5 bases and J by 1 base, with 8 bases left in between. The CDR3 is 14 amino acids. CDR1 and CDR2 (germline): SGHTA, FQGTGA. The DNA for the CDR3 is TGTGCCAGCAGCACCAGCGGGAACACCGGGGAGCTGTTTTTT. This gives the protein CASSTSGNTGELFF.

This chain connects TRBV3-1 (or the pseudogene TRBV3-2) to TRBJ2-5; 9 bases map to TRBD1. The ends lost 3 bases at V and 2 bases at J; junction bases unmatched: 4. This CDR3 spans 15 amino acids. Germline CDR1 reads LGHDT; CDR2 reads YNNKEL (reference sequence). In DNA form, the CDR3 reads TGTGCCAGCAGCCAGGGGACAGGGCCTCAAGAGACCCAGTACTTC. It encodes CASSQGTGPQETQYF.

The CDR3 protein is CSVEEAGYGYTF. DNA of the CDR3: TGCAGCGTTGAAGAGGCAGGGTATGGCTACACCTTC. J is TRBJ1-2 and V is TRBV29-1; a possible D gene is TRBD1 (5 bases). The V end was cut by 0 bases, the J end by 5 bases, with 7 bases between. Germline V lookup: CDR1 SQVTM, CDR2 ANQGSEA. There are 12 residues in the CDR3.

The chain recombines TRBV5-4 with TRBJ1-2; 7 nucleotides agree with TRBD1. The CDR3 has 15 residues. V lost 4 bases and J lost 1; bases outside the gene matches: 7. Germline V gene sequence: CDR1 SGHNT, CDR2 YYREEE (reference sequence). CDR3 in amino acids: CASSSPGQVNYGYTF. The CDR3, as DNA: TGTGCCAGCAGCAGCCCCGGACAGGTTAACTATGGCTACACCTTC.

This chain links TRBV4-1 with TRBJ1-5; no firm D call. This CDR3 comprises 14 residues. V lost 0 bases and J 2 bases, leaving 5 bases between the germline ends. Germline V CDR1 and CDR2: MGHRA, YSYEKL. DNA for the CDR3: TGCGCCAGCAGCCAAGATCGGGGCAATCAGCCCCAGCATTTT. This sequence encodes CASSQDRGNQPQHF.

The chain combines TRBV30 with TRBJ1-2, with 7 positions matching TRBD1. The germline gives CDR1 GTSNPN, CDR2 SVGIG (reference sequence). This CDR3 is 13 amino acids long. The trim removed 7 bases at V and 4 bases at J, leaving 9 bases unmatched. CDR3 coding DNA: TGTGCCTCACAGCCACAGGGGCTCTATGGCTACACCTTC. The encoded protein is CASQPQGLYGYTF.

The chain employs TRBV6-6 and TRBJ2-7; D might be TRBD1 (6 bases). Germline V gives CDR1 MNHNY, CDR2 SVGAGI (reference sequence). V lost 9 bases to trimming and J lost 0 bases, with 12 bases between them. This CDR3 comprises 13 residues. This chain's CDR3 is CASRQASSYEQYF. For the CDR3, the DNA is TGTGCCAGTAGACAGGCTAGCTCCTACGAGCAGTACTTC.

The gene calls are TRBV29-1 and TRBJ2-7; the match to TRBD1 covers 8 bases. Germline V gene sequence: CDR1 SQVTM, CDR2 ANQGSEA. The CDR3 extends over 14 amino acids. V lost 7 bases, J lost 3 bases, and 11 bases stayed unmatched. The CDR3 here is CSALQGDAVYEQYF. CDR3 bases: TGCAGCGCATTACAGGGGGATGCGGTCTACGAGCAGTACTTC.

The CDR3 sequence is CASSSGRTNEKLFF. The CDR3 DNA is TGTGCCAGCAGCTCCGGACGGACAAATGAAAAACTGTTTTTT. This chain links TRBV7-9 with TRBJ1-4; possibly TRBD1 for D (5 bases). The CDR3 extends over 14 amino acids. Germline values: CDR1 SEHNR, CDR2 FQNEAQ (reference sequence). V was clipped by 4 bases and J by 5 bases, with 11 bases between them.

V usage is TRBV24-1 and J usage is TRBJ2-2; 9 bases align to TRBD2. The CDR3 contains 18 residues. CDR1 KGHDR and CDR2 SFDVKD come from the germline V gene. V gave up 5 bases and J gave up 0 bases; unmatched junction bases: 9. As DNA, the CDR3 is TGTGCCACCAGTGGGAAGACTAGCGGAATGGCGAACACCGGGGAGCTGTTTTTT. It encodes CATSGKTSGMANTGELFF.

The rearrangement links TRBV11-2 to TRBJ2-1, with 8 bases matching TRBD2. Per the germline V gene, CDR1 is SGHAT and CDR2 is FQNNGV. This CDR3 is 15 amino acids long. V lost 5 bases, J lost 1 base, and 4 bases stayed unmatched. The CDR3 loop reads CASSPQRGSYNEQFF. In DNA form, the CDR3 reads TGTGCCAGCAGCCCCCAGCGGGGGTCCTACAATGAGCAGTTCTTC.

The chain is built from TRBV4-2 and TRBJ1-2; TRBD1 matches 11 bases. Germline loops: CDR1 LGHNA, CDR2 YNFKEQ. The V gene end was trimmed by 4 bases and the J gene end by 13 bases; junction bases not matched to a gene: 11. The CDR3 has 14 residues. The CDR3 bases are TGTGCCAGCAGCCCTGAAGCGGGACAGGGGGGTCCCACCTTC. Residues: CASSPEAGQGGPTF.

This clone was seen only once. The genes are TRBV7-6 and TRBJ2-2, with no clear D. This CDR3 has 15 residues. CDR1 and CDR2 (germline): SGHVS, FNYEAQ. V dropped 2 bases and J dropped 0 bases, with 7 bases sitting between them. DNA of the CDR3: TGTGCCAGCAGCTTACTGACTGCGAACACCGGGGAGCTGTTTTTT. This sequence encodes CASSLLTANTGELFF.

The rearrangement joins TRBV29-1 to TRBJ2-1; tentatively, D is TRBD2 (5 bases). Germline values: CDR1 SQVTM, CDR2 ANQGSEA. This CDR3 spans 13 amino acids. As DNA, the CDR3 is TGCATTACCCGCGAAGGAGGATACAATGAGCAGTTCTTC. This encodes CITREGGYNEQFF.

The V call is TRBV30, the J call TRBJ1-6, with D perhaps matching TRBD1 (5 bases). The CDR3 is 14 residues long. V lost 1 base to trimming and J lost 5 bases, with 9 bases between them. The germline V gene has CDR1 GTSNPN and CDR2 SVGIG (reference sequence). Written as DNA, the CDR3 is TGTGCCTGGAGTGGGACGGGGGATAATTCACCCCTCCACTTT. This gives the protein CAWSGTGDNSPLHF.

The gene calls are TRBV5-5 and TRBJ1-2; no reliable D call. Germline V gene sequence: CDR1 SGHKS, CDR2 YYEKEE (reference sequence). V lost 0 bases, J lost 8 bases, and 11 bases lay in between. The CDR3 runs to 13 residues. CDR3 residues: CASSLALLSGYTF. DNA for the CDR3: TGTGCCAGCAGCTTGGCTTTATTGTCCGGCTACACCTTC.